Below, 22 T cell receptor beta chains from the same sample are listed, as sequenced in a study of Ad26.COV2.S vaccination and SARS-CoV-2 variants. TCRdb keeps only in-frame clones here, not all; method: immunoSEQ multiplex PCR. The sample yields about 480,000 clones, 70% to 90% seen once. Described treatment: around 19 received Ad26.COV2.S at low or high dose, single or two shots; a few received placebo; per-sample allocation not given. After the first vaccine or placebo injection, samples were drawn on day 63. The specimen comprised peripheral blood, sampled in a trial of Ad26.COV2.S vaccine versus placebo. Receptor source: a person between 18 and 60 years old who received the Ad26.COV2.S COVID-19 vaccine or a placebo.

This clone came up a few times. The chain carries TRBV5-6 and TRBJ2-5, with 11 bases identical to TRBD2. The CDR3 runs 17 residues. The germline V gene encodes CDR1 SGHDT and CDR2 YYEEEE. Losses at the gene ends were 5 bases for V and 1 base for J; bases not matched to a gene: 10. Here the CDR3 DNA reads TGTGCCAGCAGTTTTTTTTCCGGGACTAGCGGCCAAGAGACCCAGTACTTC. Translated: CASSFFSGTSGQETQYF.

This clone was seen just once. This sequence joins TRBV19 and TRBJ2-5, with a possible D match to TRBD1 (6 bases). Germline V gene data show CDR1 as LNHDA and CDR2 as SQIVND (reference sequence). Trimming removed 4 bases from V and 5 bases from J, with 20 bases in between. This CDR3 has 16 amino acids. For the CDR3, the DNA is TGTGCCAGTAGTACCCCCGCATCAGGGGCTGGGGAGACCCAGTACTTC. This sequence encodes CASSTPASGAGETQYF.

This chain joins TRBV19 and TRBJ2-3; 10 nucleotides agree with TRBD2. J gave up 5 bases and V 8 bases, and 10 bases lay outside the gene matches. Germline V gives CDR1 LNHDA, CDR2 SQIVND (reference sequence). This CDR3 has 15 residues. In DNA form, the CDR3 reads TGTGCCAGTCGGGGACCAGCGGGAGGGCTAGATACGCAGTATTTT. This sequence encodes CASRGPAGGLDTQYF.

V gene TRBV9 combines with J gene TRBJ1-4; D is uncertain. Germline V lookup: CDR1 SGDLS, CDR2 YYNGEE. The CDR3 extends over 15 amino acids. Trimming took 0 bases from V and 4 from J, leaving 10 bases between them. CDR3: CASSVAGRNNEKLFF. The CDR3 DNA follows: TGTGCCAGCAGCGTAGCTGGCAGGAATAATGAAAAACTGTTTTTT.

Comment on this clone: One junction end does not reproduce the germline sequence, and a read error may be involved. The gene calls are TRBV11-2 and TRBJ2-2; D gene uncertain. The CDR3 spans 13 residues. Germline CDR1 and CDR2: SGHAT and FQNNGV. CDR3 nucleotides: TGTGCCAGCAGCTCACCGAAAACCGGGGAGCTGTTTTTT. Its protein product is CASSSPKTGELFF.

The chain joins TRBV19 to TRBJ1-1; no reliable D call. V lost 5 bases and J lost 2, with 9 bases in between. CDR3 length equals 13 residues. The germline V gene encodes CDR1 LNHDA and CDR2 SQIVND (reference sequence). The CDR3 is CASSPRSNTEAFF. CDR3 sequence (DNA): TGTGCCAGTAGTCCGAGAAGTAACACTGAAGCTTTCTTT.

The rearrangement links TRBV3-1 (or the pseudogene TRBV3-2) to TRBJ2-1; unclear D gene. V shed 3 bases and J shed 9 bases, with 9 bases lying between them. Germline CDR1 LGHDT, CDR2 YNNKEL (reference sequence). This CDR3 has 12 residues. DNA of the CDR3: TGTGCCAGCAGCCAGAAAGGTCGTGAGCAGTTCTTC. Residues: CASSQKGREQFF.

The CDR3 DNA sequence: TGCAGCGTTGGTTTCAAGGGAACAGATACGCAGTATTTT. It specifies CSVGFKGTDTQYF. The chain has TRBV29-1 and TRBJ2-3; D unclear. The V end was cut by 4 bases, the J end by 3 bases, with 11 bases between. Per the germline V gene, CDR1 is SQVTM and CDR2 is ANQGSEA. The CDR3 length is 13 residues.

This clone came up once. The chain has TRBV30 and TRBJ2-7; maybe TRBD2 (7 bases). There are 11 residues in the CDR3. V dropped 7 bases and J dropped 6 bases, with 13 bases sitting between them. Germline values: CDR1 GTSNPN, CDR2 SVGIG (reference sequence). DNA of the CDR3: TGTGCCTCCGAGGGGGGGGGCGAGCAGTACTTC. Protein sequence: CASEGGGEQYF.

A single count supports this clone. Other nucleotide sequences in the sample specify the same CDR3. The rearrangement uses TRBV5-4 and TRBJ2-7, with unresolved D. With 2 bases removed from V and 6 bases from J, the gap between germline ends came to 6 bases. CDR1 and CDR2 from the germline V gene are SGHNT and YYREEE (reference sequence). The CDR3 runs 11 residues. The CDR3 sequence is CASSLSGEQYF. The DNA for the CDR3 is TGTGCCAGCAGCTTATCAGGCGAGCAGTACTTC.

The V call is TRBV11-2, the J call TRBJ1-3; D gene unclear. Germline V lookup: CDR1 SGHAT, CDR2 FQNNGV. V lost 1 base and J 4 bases, leaving 11 bases between the germline ends. The CDR3 is 15 residues long. The CDR3: CASSLGVLGGNTIYF. CDR3 DNA: TGTGCCAGCAGCTTAGGGGTCCTTGGAGGAAACACCATATATTTT.

This sequence joins TRBV6-2 or TRBV6-3 and TRBJ2-5; D ambiguous. The CDR3 extends over 12 amino acids. The ends were cut back, 5 bases at V and 7 bases at J, with 11 bases in the middle. The V gene's germline CDR1 is MNHEY and CDR2 SVGEGT. The CDR3 here is CASSTGLGTQYF. DNA for the CDR3: TGTGCCAGCAGTACCGGGCTGGGGACCCAGTACTTC.

V and J are TRBV6-2 or TRBV6-3 and TRBJ1-1, with 9 bases lining up with TRBD1. The CDR3 runs 18 residues. CDR1 and CDR2 (germline): MNHEY, SVGEGT. J gave up 7 bases and V 2 bases, and 17 bases lay outside the gene matches. The CDR3 spells CASSYNPTDHRGLGEAFF. The CDR3 bases are TGTGCCAGCAGTTACAACCCCACTGATCACAGGGGGCTTGGTGAAGCTTTCTTT.

J is TRBJ2-7 and V is TRBV15; D not resolved. Trimming removed 5 bases from V and 3 bases from J, with 11 bases in between. CDR1 LNHNV and CDR2 YYDKDF come from the germline V gene (reference sequence). The CDR3 extends over 13 amino acids. Here the CDR3 DNA reads TGTGCCACCAGCCTCCAAGAGGACTACGAGCAGTACTTC. Its translation: CATSLQEDYEQYF.

This clone was seen just once. The chain combines TRBV6-2 or TRBV6-3 with TRBJ1-1; no firm D call. Germline CDR1 is MNHEY and CDR2 is SVGEGT. V was pared by 5 bases and J by 0 bases, with 13 bases between. This CDR3 is 15 amino acids long. The DNA for the CDR3 is TGTGCCAGCAGTCTAGGACTTTATGTGAACACTGAAGCTTTCTTT. This encodes CASSLGLYVNTEAFF.

The chain carries TRBV7-2 and TRBJ2-3; TRBD2 matches at 11 bases. The CDR3 has 15 amino acids. Trimming cost V 2 bases and J 4 bases; bases outside gene matches: 2. The germline V gene encodes CDR1 SGHTA and CDR2 FQGNSA. This CDR3 reads CASSLTSGSSDTQYF. The DNA of the CDR3 is TGTGCCAGCAGCTTAACTAGCGGGAGTTCAGATACGCAGTATTTT. Combining the CDR3 with reference TRBV7-2 and TRBJ2-3 gives the whole variable domain GAGVSQSPSNKVTEKGKDVELRCDPISGHTALYWYRQSLGQGLEFLIYFQGNSAPDKSGLPSDRFSAERTGGSVSTLTIQRTQQEDSAVYLCASSLTSGSSDTQYFGPGTRLTVL.

V and J are TRBV7-2 and TRBJ2-7; 7 bases match TRBD1. This CDR3 spans 14 amino acids. Looked up from germline, CDR1 is SGHTA and CDR2 is FQGNSA. Trimming cost V 3 bases and J 3 bases; bases outside gene matches: 5. The CDR3 region is CASSFRDSHYEQYF. In DNA, the CDR3 is TGTGCCAGCAGCTTCCGGGACAGTCACTACGAGCAGTACTTC.

The table lists this clone with a count of one. The V and J genes are TRBV2 and TRBJ1-6; tentative D call: TRBD1 (6 bases). Germline CDR1 and CDR2: SNHLY and FYNNEI. V lost 5 bases and J 13 bases, leaving 15 bases between the germline ends. This CDR3 is built from 13 residues. The CDR3, as DNA: TGTGCCAGCAGTACAGGACAGAAACTGCCCCTCCACTTT. The encoded protein is CASSTGQKLPLHF.

The V gene is TRBV3-1 (or the pseudogene TRBV3-2), the J gene TRBJ2-3, with no clear D. From germline, CDR1 is LGHDT and CDR2 YNNKEL (reference sequence). The CDR3 runs 12 residues. The V gene lost 3 bases and the J gene lost 4 bases, with 5 bases spanning the gap. CDR3 protein: CASSHFADTQYF. CDR3 sequence (DNA): TGTGCCAGCAGCCATTTTGCAGATACGCAGTATTTT.

Only one count was recorded for this clone. The gene calls are TRBV11-2 and TRBJ1-1, with D perhaps TRBD1 (5 bases). The germline V gene has CDR1 SGHAT and CDR2 FQNNGV. The ends were cut back, 1 base at V and 9 bases at J, with 12 bases in the middle. This CDR3 has 13 residues. Here the CDR3 DNA reads TGTGCCAGCAGCTTAGGGGTTCGGGGGAAAGCTTTCTTT. Translated: CASSLGVRGKAFF. The full variable domain, rest sourced from reference TRBV11-2 and TRBJ1-1, is EAGVAQSPRYKIIEKRQSVAFWCNPISGHATLYWYQQILGQGPKLLIQFQNNGVVDDSQLPKDRFSAERLKGVDSTLKIQPAKLEDSAVYLCASSLGVRGKAFFGQGTRLTVV.

The gene calls are TRBV24-1 and TRBJ2-1, with a weak D call TRBD2 (6 bases). Trimming pared 4 bases from V and 9 bases from J, leaving 21 bases between. The CDR3 loop spans 16 amino acids. In germline, CDR1 is KGHDR, CDR2 SFDVKD. The CDR3 loop reads CATSETGIGDGGEQFF. The CDR3 region has the DNA TGTGCCACCAGTGAGACGGGGATTGGGGACGGGGGTGAGCAGTTCTTC.

The CDR3 loop is CASTEPGLERTQQFF. In nucleotides, the CDR3 is TGTGCCAGCACAGAACCTGGGTTGGAAAGAACACAGCAGTTCTTC. The gene calls are TRBV5-4 and TRBJ2-1; no firm D call. V shed 6 bases and J shed 11 bases, with 24 bases lying between them. Looked up from germline, CDR1 is SGHNT and CDR2 is YYREEE (reference sequence). This CDR3 is 15 amino acids long.